One sample yielded the 32 T cell receptor beta chains listed below, sequenced in a study of Ad26.COV2.S vaccination and SARS-CoV-2 variants. The table came from immunoSEQ multiplex PCR; TCRdb's copy has only in-frame clones and leaves some out. Of roughly 380,000 clones in the sample, 90% to 95% were seen once. Sequences were derived from peripheral blood, sampled after recovery from COVID-19. These receptors all stem from a human donor who had recovered from COVID-19.

The gene calls are TRBV3-1 (or the pseudogene TRBV3-2) and TRBJ2-7, with 10 bases lining up with TRBD1. V trimming: 6 bases; J trimming: 2 bases; junction bases outside the gene matches: 4. CDR1 is LGHDT and CDR2 is YNNKEL in the germline V gene (reference sequence). There are 14 residues in the CDR3. The CDR3 loop is CASRGTGVTYEQYF. The DNA of the CDR3 is TGTGCCAGCAGAGGGACAGGGGTAACCTACGAGCAGTACTTC.

V is TRBV5-5 and J is TRBJ2-7, with 12 bases that match TRBD1. The CDR3 extends over 14 amino acids. CDR1 and CDR2 (germline): SGHKS, YYEKEE (reference sequence). The V and J ends lost 3 bases and 3 bases, in that order; junction bases with no gene match: 1. The CDR3 nucleotides read TGTGCCAGCAGCTGGGACAGGGGGCTCTACGAGCAGTACTTC. Translated, it gives CASSWDRGLYEQYF.

J is TRBJ1-1 and V is TRBV7-9, with TRBD1 matching over 7 bases. Germline CDR1 and CDR2: SEHNR and FQNEAQ (reference sequence). With 4 bases clipped from V and 2 bases from J, the junction kept 4 bases outside the gene matches. The CDR3 spans 14 residues. The CDR3 nucleotides are TGTGCCAGCAGCTCGACAGGGACCAACACTGAAGCTTTCTTT. Its protein product is CASSSTGTNTEAFF.

The chain couples TRBV19 to TRBJ2-7; perhaps TRBD2 as D (6 bases). V lost 3 bases to trimming and J lost 0 bases, with 12 bases between them. Germline V gives CDR1 LNHDA, CDR2 SQIVND (reference sequence). CDR3 length: 15 amino acids. CDR3 in amino acids: CASSMEGSSSYEQYF. The CDR3 DNA is TGTGCCAGTAGTATGGAGGGTTCAAGCTCCTACGAGCAGTACTTC.

This chain links TRBV18 with TRBJ1-4; 9 nucleotides line up with TRBD1. CDR3 length equals 15 residues. The ends lost 0 bases at V and 8 bases at J; junction bases unmatched: 4. The germline CDR1 and CDR2 sequences are KGHSH and LQKENI. The CDR3 sequence is CASSPPGQGREKLFF. CDR3 in DNA: TGTGCCAGCTCACCACCGGGACAGGGTCGGGAAAAACTGTTTTTT.

This clone was seen only once. The rearrangement uses TRBV7-9 and TRBJ1-6, with 8 bases aligning to TRBD1. Trimming took 6 bases from V and 9 from J; bases not matched to a gene: 13. CDR1 is SEHNR and CDR2 is FQNEAQ in the germline V gene (reference sequence). The CDR3 extends over 16 amino acids. In DNA, the CDR3 is TGTGCCAGCAGTCGACCAGGGGGCGGGAGGATTTCACCCCTCCACTTT. Translation: CASSRPGGGRISPLHF.

The chain uses TRBV7-2 and TRBJ1-3, with TRBD1 matching 7 bases. The CDR3 is made up of 16 amino acids. The ends lost 3 bases at V and 2 bases at J; junction bases unmatched: 7. From germline, CDR1 is SGHTA and CDR2 FQGNSA. The DNA for the CDR3 is TGTGCCAGCAGCTTGACTGACAGGGACGCTGGAAACACCATATATTTT. Translating it yields CASSLTDRDAGNTIYF.

The rearrangement uses TRBV5-1 and TRBJ1-2, with D hard to call. Germline CDR1 SGHRS, CDR2 YFSETQ. The CDR3 runs 15 residues. Trimming pared 0 bases from V and 10 bases from J, leaving 19 bases between. In DNA form, the CDR3 reads TGCGCCAGCAGCTTGGCTACGGGCCCTGAGAGGGACTACACCTTC. The encoded protein is CASSLATGPERDYTF.

The rearrangement joins TRBV12-5 to TRBJ1-3, with D unresolved. V was cut by 7 bases and J by 1 base, with 8 bases left in between. The CDR3 is made up of 13 amino acids. The germline V gene encodes CDR1 LGHNT and CDR2 FRNRAP. CDR3 DNA sequence: TGTGCTAGTGACGGAAGTTCTGGAAACACCATATATTTT. Translating gives CASDGSSGNTIYF.

The chain joins TRBV9 to TRBJ1-2; D unclear. Germline V gene lookup returns CDR1 SGDLS and CDR2 YYNGEE. The CDR3 has 12 residues. The ends were cut back, 4 bases at V and 5 bases at J, with 9 bases in the middle. The CDR3 sequence is CASSPTGYGYTF. The CDR3 nucleotides are TGTGCCAGCAGCCCAACGGGGTATGGCTACACCTTC.

The V and J genes are TRBV29-1 and TRBJ1-4, with D unclear. This CDR3 contains 14 residues. From germline, CDR1 is SQVTM and CDR2 ANQGSEA. Trimming took off 4 bases at V and 5 bases at J, with 14 bases between the two ends. The CDR3 bases are TGCAGCGTTGCCGTGGGAGGCTTGAATGAAAAACTGTTTTTT. This sequence encodes CSVAVGGLNEKLFF.

The V and J genes are TRBV2 and TRBJ2-1; D is tentatively TRBD1 or TRBD2 (6 bases each). CDR1 and CDR2 from the germline V gene are SNHLY and FYNNEI. This CDR3 region has 12 residues. The germline V and J ends were trimmed by 9 bases and 6 bases, with 12 bases remaining between them. For the CDR3, the DNA is TGTGCCAGGGGGGGACAACGCAATGAGCAGTTCTTC. Translation: CARGGQRNEQFF.

This clone was seen more than once but under ten times. The chain is built from TRBV29-1 and TRBJ1-2; 9 positions match TRBD1. V gave up 5 bases and J gave up 9 bases; unmatched junction bases: 19. Germline CDR1 SQVTM, CDR2 ANQGSEA. The CDR3 runs 16 residues. The CDR3 protein is CSVRSRNPGQGSSYTF. CDR3 bases: TGCAGCGTTCGTTCCCGTAATCCGGGACAGGGATCGAGCTACACCTTC.

This sequence joins TRBV18 and TRBJ2-7, with TRBD2 as a possible D gene (5 bases). V lost 0 bases, J lost 3 bases, and 9 bases lay in between. Germline V gene sequence: CDR1 KGHSH, CDR2 LQKENI. The CDR3 loop spans 14 amino acids. The CDR3 DNA reads as TGTGCCAGCTCACCACCTAGGACTCGCTACGAGCAGTACTTC. Translated, it gives CASSPPRTRYEQYF.

A single count supports this clone. This chain connects TRBV9 to TRBJ1-1; no definite D call. CDR1 SGDLS and CDR2 YYNGEE come from the germline V gene. This CDR3 region has 13 residues. V was trimmed by 2 bases and J by 2 bases, leaving 7 bases between them. The CDR3 region has the DNA TGTGCCAGCAGCGTCACAGATAACACTGAAGCTTTCTTT. Protein sequence: CASSVTDNTEAFF.

The rearrangement uses TRBV15 and TRBJ1-5; D ambiguous. The CDR3 consists of 14 residues. Germline CDR1 is LNHNV and CDR2 is YYDKDF (reference sequence). V was trimmed by 0 bases and J by 5 bases, leaving 8 bases between them. The CDR3 protein is CATSRDQGHQPQHF. In DNA, the CDR3 is TGTGCCACCAGCAGAGATCAAGGTCATCAGCCCCAGCATTTT.

The rearrangement uses TRBV7-9 and TRBJ1-2; maybe TRBD1 (5 bases). The CDR3 spans 13 residues. Per germline, CDR1 SEHNR and CDR2 FQNEAQ (reference sequence). The germline V and J ends were trimmed by 5 bases and 6 bases, with 13 bases remaining between them. CDR3 sequence reads: CASSLRETDGYTF. The CDR3 coding sequence is TGTGCCAGCAGCCTCAGGGAGACGGATGGCTACACCTTC.

The gene calls are TRBV28 and TRBJ1-1, with no clear D. The germline V gene encodes CDR1 MDHEN and CDR2 SYDVKM. This CDR3 is 20 amino acids long. Between the trimmed V and J ends, which lost 3 bases and 2 bases, there was a span of 28 bases. The DNA of the CDR3 is TGTGCCAGCAGTTTCGAGGCAACACCGAGTCCGGGAAAGGATAACACTGAAGCTTTCTTT. As protein: CASSFEATPSPGKDNTEAFF.

The J gene is TRBJ1-2, the V gene TRBV5-4; no firm D call. The CDR3 spans 13 residues. Trimming removed 2 bases at V and 1 base at J, with 6 bases between. Germline V gives CDR1 SGHNT, CDR2 YYREEE (reference sequence). CDR3 loop: CASSLNSNYGYTF. The DNA for the CDR3 is TGTGCCAGCAGCTTAAACAGTAACTATGGCTACACCTTC.

The J gene is TRBJ1-1, the V gene TRBV6-1; TRBD1 agrees at 11 bases. The CDR3 has 15 amino acids. In germline, CDR1 is MNHNS, CDR2 SASEGT. J was trimmed by 4 bases and V by 5 bases; bases with no gene match: 6. CDR3 protein: CASSPLGQGGTEAFF. The CDR3 nucleotides read TGTGCCAGCAGTCCCCTGGGACAGGGGGGCACTGAAGCTTTCTTT.

The V and J genes are TRBV2 and TRBJ1-1, with TRBD1 as a possible D gene (5 bases). Trimming took 6 bases from V and 1 from J, leaving 12 bases between them. This CDR3 has 14 residues. The germline CDR1 and CDR2 sequences are SNHLY and FYNNEI. CDR3 DNA sequence: TGTGCCAGCAGGGTAGGGGTAAGGAACACTGAAGCTTTCTTT. As protein: CASRVGVRNTEAFF.

J is TRBJ2-2 and V is TRBV5-6; maybe TRBD2 (6 bases). CDR1 and CDR2 (germline): SGHDT, YYEEEE. V lost 5 bases to trimming and J lost 7 bases, with 18 bases between them. CDR3 size: 15 residues. The CDR3: CASRGTGEIVGELFF. CDR3 bases: TGTGCCAGCAGGGGGACGGGGGAGATCGTCGGGGAGCTGTTTTTT.

This clone was recorded only once. V usage is TRBV7-9 and J usage is TRBJ1-1, with D perhaps TRBD1 (5 bases). Germline assignment: CDR1 SEHNR and CDR2 FQNEAQ (reference sequence). The CDR3 is made up of 13 amino acids. V lost 5 bases and J lost 0, with 7 bases in between. CDR3 region: CASSTDMNTEAFF. DNA for the CDR3: TGTGCCAGCAGCACGGACATGAACACTGAAGCTTTCTTT.

This clone appeared once. This rearrangement joins TRBV4-2 to TRBJ1-5; 8 bases match TRBD1. Unmatched junction bases numbered 10, after V lost 4 bases and J lost 5 bases. Germline V lookup: CDR1 LGHNA, CDR2 YNFKEQ. The CDR3 covers 16 residues. The CDR3 region is CASSPYSGTGDQPQHF. CDR3 nucleotide sequence: TGTGCCAGCAGCCCCTACTCCGGGACAGGAGATCAGCCCCAGCATTTT.

The V and J genes are TRBV6-1 and TRBJ1-2, with D uncertain. CDR3 length: 15 amino acids. Germline V CDR1 and CDR2: MNHNS, SASEGT. V shed 3 bases and J shed 8 bases, with 19 bases lying between them. CDR3 sequence (DNA): TGTGCCAGCAGTGAGGACGGGAGGCAAGGTGGCGGCTACACCTTC. This encodes CASSEDGRQGGGYTF.

This chain uses TRBV11-3 with TRBJ2-1; weak D call: TRBD1 (5 bases). CDR3 length: 14 amino acids. Germline-derived CDR1 and CDR2 are SGHNT and YENEEA. Trimming removed 4 bases from V and 4 bases from J, with 11 bases in between. CDR3 residues: CASSSQDSYNEQFF. For the CDR3, the DNA is TGTGCCAGCAGCTCGCAAGACAGTTACAATGAGCAGTTCTTC.

This chain links TRBV27 with TRBJ1-2; maybe TRBD1 (5 bases). This CDR3 contains 17 residues. Looked up from germline, CDR1 is MNHEY and CDR2 is SMNVEV (reference sequence). V was clipped by 2 bases and J by 0 bases, with 16 bases between them. In nucleotides, the CDR3 is TGTGCCAGCAGTTTAATATCAGGGCAGATCCCTAACTATGGCTACACCTTC. Amino acid sequence: CASSLISGQIPNYGYTF.

CDR3 in DNA: TGTGCCAGCAGTGACGAGGACAGGGTTGGAAACACCATATATTTT. Its translation: CASSDEDRVGNTIYF. The rearrangement uses TRBV6-1 and TRBJ1-3, with 8 nucleotides matching TRBD1. Germline trimming cut 3 bases from V and 3 bases from J; bases unmatched to any gene: 4. This CDR3 spans 15 amino acids. CDR1 MNHNS and CDR2 SASEGT come from the germline V gene.

The chain has TRBV7-9 and TRBJ1-1; D gene uncertain. The V and J ends lost 4 bases and 0 bases respectively, with 9 bases between them. Germline values: CDR1 SEHNR, CDR2 FQNEAQ (reference sequence). The CDR3 is 14 amino acids. The CDR3 region has the DNA TGTGCCAGCAGCTACGACAACCTGAACACTGAAGCTTTCTTT. This translates into CASSYDNLNTEAFF.

The chain recombines TRBV15 with TRBJ1-2; TRBD1 agrees at 7 bases. CDR3 size: 15 residues. CDR1 is LNHNV, CDR2 YYDKDF, per germline (reference sequence). With V trimmed by 3 bases and J by 2 bases, 6 bases remained unmatched. CDR3 nucleotides: TGTGCCACCAGCAGCGCCGACAGGGCCAACTATGGCTACACCTTC. Amino acids: CATSSADRANYGYTF.

The CDR3 DNA follows: TGCGCCAGCAGTAGGACTAGCGGTGGTGGCACAGATACGCAGTATTTT. The encoded protein is CASSRTSGGGTDTQYF. The chain joins TRBV5-1 to TRBJ2-3, with 10 bases matching TRBD2. With V trimmed by 5 bases and J by 1 base, 7 bases remained unmatched. CDR1 is SGHRS, CDR2 YFSETQ, per germline. This CDR3 region has 16 residues.

This clone was seen only a few times. The chain joins TRBV5-1 to TRBJ1-6; D remains unclear. The CDR3 consists of 13 residues. CDR1 SGHRS and CDR2 YFSETQ come from the germline V gene. Trimming cost V 0 bases and J 9 bases, with 7 bases left between them. The CDR3 sequence: CASSLGWSSPLHF. The CDR3 coding sequence is TGCGCCAGCAGCTTGGGTTGGAGTTCACCCCTCCACTTT.